What follows are 14 T cell receptor beta chains derived from one specimen sequenced in a study of blood T cell repertoires in COVID-19. Sequenced by immunoSEQ multiplex PCR; TCRdb stores in-frame clones only, minus some. The sample has a few hundred thousand clones, more than 65% seen once. Sequenced input: peripheral blood. The receptors originated from a woman in her 40s who had recovered from COVID-19.

This chain links TRBV5-1 with TRBJ2-2, with D unclear. Looked up from germline, CDR1 is SGHRS and CDR2 is YFSETQ. This CDR3 spans 12 amino acids. V dropped 4 bases and J dropped 4 bases, with 5 bases sitting between them. CDR3 DNA: TGCGCCAGCAGCACGGGCACCGGGGAGCTGTTTTTT. Encoded protein: CASSTGTGELFF.

This chain uses TRBV7-9 with TRBJ2-1, with 11 bases aligning to TRBD2. After removal of 5 bases from V and 3 bases from J, the junction contained 3 bases not matched to a gene. Per the germline V gene, CDR1 is SEHNR and CDR2 is FQNEAQ (reference sequence). The CDR3 contains 15 residues. The CDR3 bases are TGTGCCAGCAGCCCGGGACTAGCGGACTACAATGAGCAGTTCTTC. Translation gives CASSPGLADYNEQFF.

The rearrangement joins TRBV24-1 to TRBJ2-3; perhaps TRBD1 as D (5 bases). The CDR3 is 13 residues long. Trimming pared 6 bases from V and 7 bases from J, leaving 13 bases between. Germline V gives CDR1 KGHDR, CDR2 SFDVKD. CDR3 amino acids: CATSPWGRNTQYF. The CDR3 coding sequence is TGTGCCACCAGTCCGTGGGGCAGAAATACGCAGTATTTT.

This chain connects TRBV7-9 to TRBJ2-3, with D perhaps matching TRBD1 (6 bases). Germline V gene sequence: CDR1 SEHNR, CDR2 FQNEAQ (reference sequence). This CDR3 comprises 15 residues. V was cut by 2 bases and J by 3 bases, with 12 bases left in between. The CDR3 is CASSLSRGSTDTQYF. In nucleotides, the CDR3 is TGTGCCAGCAGCTTAAGTAGGGGGTCGACAGATACGCAGTATTTT.

This clone came up a few times. The genes are TRBV28 and TRBJ2-6; D possibly corresponds to TRBD1 (6 bases). CDR1 is MDHEN and CDR2 is SYDVKM in the germline V gene. The length of the CDR3 is 18 residues. Trimming left V 1 base short and J 4 bases short, with 17 bases between. The CDR3 spells CASSLSYRVSRGANVLTF. The CDR3 DNA sequence: TGTGCCAGCAGTTTATCTTACAGGGTTTCAAGAGGGGCCAACGTCCTGACTTTC.

The rearrangement links TRBV11-2 to TRBJ1-1; 8 bases agree with TRBD1. This CDR3 is built from 14 residues. J lost 3 bases, V lost 2 bases, and 2 bases had no gene match. From germline, CDR1 is SGHAT and CDR2 FQNNGV. This chain's CDR3 is CASSLQGADTEAFF. The DNA for the CDR3 is TGTGCCAGCAGCTTACAGGGGGCCGACACTGAAGCTTTCTTT.

The rearrangement uses TRBV3-1 (or the pseudogene TRBV3-2) and TRBJ2-1; 7 bases are shared with TRBD2. The germline V gene has CDR1 LGHDT and CDR2 YNNKEL (reference sequence). CDR3 length: 13 residues. The ends lost 4 bases at V and 12 bases at J; junction bases unmatched: 9. CDR3 in DNA: TGTGCCAGCAGCCTCCTTATCGGGGAGGGGCAGTTCTTC. Its translation is CASSLLIGEGQFF.

This clone was observed a single time. CDR3 loop: CASSLGQGAYEQYF. The CDR3, as DNA: TGTGCCAGCAGCTTAGGACAGGGGGCCTACGAGCAGTACTTC. The chain joins TRBV7-2 to TRBJ2-7; 9 bases are a match to TRBD1. The CDR3 covers 14 residues. The trim removed 1 base at V and 2 bases at J, leaving 0 bases unmatched. Germline V gene lookup returns CDR1 SGHTA and CDR2 FQGNSA.

On this clone: This same CDR3 is encoded by further DNA sequences in the sample. This chain uses TRBV6-1 with TRBJ1-4, with TRBD1 matching over 7 bases. The CDR3 runs to 14 residues. The V gene end was trimmed by 3 bases and the J gene end by 4 bases; junction bases not matched to a gene: 2. Germline CDR1 reads MNHNS; CDR2 reads SASEGT. The CDR3 reads CASSEDRINEKLFF. CDR3 DNA sequence: TGTGCCAGCAGTGAGGACAGGATTAATGAAAAACTGTTTTTT.

The chain uses TRBV18 and TRBJ1-3; D is undetermined. The V end was cut by 0 bases, the J end by 3 bases, with 6 bases between. This CDR3 is 14 amino acids long. Germline-derived CDR1 and CDR2 are KGHSH and LQKENI. The CDR3 region has the DNA TGTGCCAGCTCACCACCGGGAGGTGGAAACACCATATATTTT. It yields the protein CASSPPGGGNTIYF.

The chain links TRBV18 to TRBJ1-5, with D unresolved. Germline lookup yields CDR1 KGHSH and CDR2 LQKENI. The CDR3 loop spans 16 amino acids. V lost 0 bases to trimming and J lost 0 bases, with 9 bases between them. The chain's CDR3 is CASSPPSRNSNQPQHF. The CDR3 bases are TGTGCCAGCTCACCACCGAGTAGAAATAGCAATCAGCCCCAGCATTTT.

The chain carries TRBV2 and TRBJ2-3, with D possibly being TRBD2 (7 bases). The germline V and J ends were trimmed by 6 bases and 4 bases, with 17 bases remaining between them. The CDR3 extends over 15 amino acids. Germline V CDR1 and CDR2: SNHLY, FYNNEI. CDR3 nucleotide sequence: TGTGCCAGCAGGAGGGAGGGGGGCCAAGCAGATACGCAGTATTTT. This sequence encodes CASRREGGQADTQYF.

The chain links TRBV7-2 to TRBJ1-2, with a tentative D call TRBD1 (5 bases). This CDR3 has 15 residues. CDR1 is SGHTA, CDR2 FQGNSA, per germline. The V and J ends lost 0 bases and 1 base respectively, with 9 bases between them. CDR3 region: CASSLASGINYGYTF. Written as DNA, the CDR3 is TGTGCCAGCAGCTTAGCGTCAGGGATTAACTATGGCTACACCTTC.

This clone was picked up one time. The chain links TRBV7-2 to TRBJ2-7; possible D gene TRBD1, 5 bases. This CDR3 has 14 amino acids. The germline CDR1 and CDR2 sequences are SGHTA and FQGNSA. V was trimmed by 4 bases and J by 5 bases, leaving 15 bases between them. The CDR3 loop reads CASSYRTLFDEQYF. DNA of the CDR3: TGTGCCAGCAGCTACAGGACGCTATTCGACGAGCAGTACTTC.